Below, 12 T cell receptor beta chains from the same sample are listed, as sequenced in a study of early T cells in non-severe SARS-CoV-2 infection. TCRdb reprocessed the 5' RACE reads with MiXCR, giving one entry per CDR3 protein. The table shows more than 45,000 distinct CDR3 sequences, with about 13% occurring only once. Sequencing was carried out using whole blood. All receptors come from an adult who was a healthcare worker with PCR-confirmed SARS-CoV-2 infection or an uninfected control (not recorded which).

The rearrangement links TRBV12-3 or TRBV12-4 to TRBJ2-7; 8 bases are shared with TRBD1. The CDR3 has 14 amino acids. V shed 6 bases, J shed 2 bases, and the junction held 6 bases outside the gene matches. CDR3 bases: TGTGCCAGCAGGTTGGGACAGGAAGCCTACGAGCAGTACTTC. Translated: CASRLGQEAYEQYF.

This clonotype showed up many times. V and J are TRBV12-3 or TRBV12-4 and TRBJ2-1; D ambiguous. Trimming took off 2 bases at V and 7 bases at J, with 9 bases between the two ends. The CDR3 runs 13 residues. The CDR3 protein is CASSLSRPNEQFF. As DNA, the CDR3 is TGTGCCAGCAGTTTAAGCAGGCCTAATGAGCAGTTCTTC.

J is TRBJ2-5 and V is TRBV12-3 or TRBV12-4; possible D gene TRBD1, 6 bases. V lost 5 bases and J 5 bases, leaving 24 bases between the germline ends. There are 17 residues in the CDR3. The CDR3 here is CASSPTAGQSYRETQYF. For the CDR3, the DNA is TGTGCCAGCAGTCCCACCGCTGGACAGTCCTACCGGGAGACCCAGTACTTC.

This clonotype has a count of ten or more. This chain uses TRBV27 with TRBJ1-1; TRBD1 matches at 7 bases. The CDR3 consists of 12 residues. The V segment lost 8 bases and the J segment 4 bases; nucleotides outside the gene matches: 4. In germline, CDR1 is MNHEY, CDR2 SMNVEV (reference sequence). CDR3 in amino acids: CASGNRGTEAFF. The CDR3, as DNA: TGTGCCAGCGGTAACAGGGGCACTGAAGCTTTCTTT.

There are many counts of this clonotype. The V gene is TRBV5-1, the J gene TRBJ1-1; 9 nucleotides line up with TRBD1. Unmatched junction bases numbered 1, after V lost 4 bases and J lost 3 bases. Germline V gene lookup returns CDR1 SGHRS and CDR2 YFSETQ. The CDR3 totals 13 residues. Here the CDR3 DNA reads TGCGCCAGCAGCCGACAGGGGGACACTGAAGCTTTCTTT. Protein product: CASSRQGDTEAFF.

This clonotype has ten or more counts. V and J are TRBV6-8 and TRBJ1-5, with a weak D call TRBD1 (5 bases). CDR1 MNHGY and CDR2 SAAAGT come from the germline V gene. The ends were cut back, 10 bases at V and 4 bases at J, with 17 bases in the middle. The CDR3 extends over 14 amino acids. In DNA form, the CDR3 reads TGTGCCACTGGGGACCGACTCAAGAATCAGCCCCAGCATTTT. It is translated as CATGDRLKNQPQHF.

This clonotype has a count of ten or more. The chain combines TRBV20-1 with TRBJ2-1; 12 bases are shared with TRBD2. CDR3 length equals 16 residues. CDR1 DFQATT and CDR2 SNEGSKA come from the germline V gene (reference sequence). Trimming removed 5 bases from V and 5 bases from J; junction bases left unmatched: 10. CDR3: CSASTSGSRRNNEQFF. DNA of the CDR3: TGCAGTGCTTCGACTAGCGGGAGTAGGAGAAACAATGAGCAGTTCTTC.

This clonotype was detected ten times or more. The V and J genes are TRBV20-1 and TRBJ1-1; 9 positions agree with TRBD1. Per the germline V gene, CDR1 is DFQATT and CDR2 is SNEGSKA (reference sequence). The CDR3 is made up of 14 amino acids. V shed 8 bases, J shed 0 bases, and the junction held 7 bases outside the gene matches. The chain's CDR3 is CSPRTGGLNTEAFF. The CDR3 nucleotides are TGCAGTCCGAGAACAGGGGGCTTGAACACTGAAGCTTTCTTT.

V gene TRBV20-1 combines with J gene TRBJ1-5; D is unresolved. Trimming took off 5 bases at V and 3 bases at J, with 14 bases between the two ends. This CDR3 spans 14 amino acids. The germline V gene has CDR1 DFQATT and CDR2 SNEGSKA (reference sequence). The CDR3 loop is CSAPTQANNQPQHF. CDR3 nucleotide sequence: TGCAGTGCTCCTACGCAGGCCAACAATCAGCCCCAGCATTTT.

The J gene is TRBJ2-7, the V gene TRBV28; TRBD2 might be the D (6 bases). CDR3 size: 15 residues. Germline V CDR1 and CDR2: MDHEN, SYDVKM. Trimming removed 2 bases from V and 1 base from J, with 12 bases in between. DNA of the CDR3: TGTGCCAGCAGTTTACCCATCGGGGGATCCTACGAGCAGTACTTC. It encodes CASSLPIGGSYEQYF.

This clonotype was detected a few times. An end of the junction differs from the germline gene, which may be a read error. The chain has TRBV20-1 and TRBJ2-2, with 8 bases identical to TRBD2. In germline, CDR1 is DFQATT, CDR2 SNEGSKA (reference sequence). CDR3 length: 16 amino acids. In nucleotides, the CDR3 is TGCAGTGCTAGAGATACCGGGGGGGCAAGCACCGAGGAGCTGTTTTTT. Translating it yields CSARDTGGASTEELFF.

There are many counts of this clonotype. This sequence joins TRBV11-2 and TRBJ1-1; TRBD1 matches 9 bases. The V and J ends lost 5 bases and 4 bases, in that order; junction bases with no gene match: 2. From germline, CDR1 is SGHAT and CDR2 FQNNGV. The CDR3 runs to 13 residues. The CDR3 sequence: CASSADRGTEAFF. In DNA, the CDR3 is TGTGCCAGCAGCGCGGACAGGGGCACTGAAGCTTTCTTT.